The 8 T cell receptor beta chains presented below share a single source sample, sequenced in a study of yellow fever vaccine responses in identical twins. TCRdb reprocessed the RT-PCR reads with MiXCR, giving one entry per CDR3 protein. The data show under 9,000 distinct CDR3 sequences, approximately 80% seen once. Here the sequenced sample was T cells from blood (PBMCs), unsorted or a sorted subset (not recorded which), taken before or after yellow fever vaccination (not recorded which). All receptors come from a woman aged 18-29 years who received the yellow fever vaccine.

The chain carries TRBV11-2 and TRBJ2-7, with D perhaps given as TRBD1 or TRBD2 (5 bases each). The germline CDR1 and CDR2 sequences are SGHAT and FQNNGV. With 2 bases removed from V and 6 bases from J, the gap between germline ends came to 17 bases. The CDR3 is 15 amino acids. The CDR3 sequence: CASSLSDNGAAEQYV. CDR3 bases: TGTGCCAGCAGCTTAAGCGACAACGGGGCCGCCGAGCAGTACGTC.

V usage is TRBV4-1 and J usage is TRBJ2-5; 8 bases agree with TRBD2. CDR1 and CDR2 (germline): MGHRA, YSYEKL. The V gene end was trimmed by 1 base and the J gene end by 1 base; junction bases not matched to a gene: 8. This CDR3 has 17 residues. CDR3 bases: TGCGCCAGCAGCCAAGGGGAAACTAGCGGACCCCAAGAGACCCAGTACTTC. Encoded protein: CASSQGETSGPQETQYF.

The chain recombines TRBV12-3 or TRBV12-4 with TRBJ2-7, with D tentatively TRBD2 (5 bases). This CDR3 spans 14 amino acids. V shed 2 bases and J shed 0 bases, with 8 bases lying between them. The DNA for the CDR3 is TGTGCCAGCAGTTTACGGGATAGCTCCTACGAGCAGTACTTC. This encodes CASSLRDSSYEQYF.

The chain couples TRBV21-1 to TRBJ1-1. TRBV21-1 is listed as a pseudogene. This CDR3 has 16 amino acids. The CDR3 region has the DNA TGTGCCAGCAGCAAAGGGATAGCAACCGGTGGGACTGAAGCTTTCTTT. This gives the protein CASSKGIATGGTEAFF.

As regards this clonotype: The DNA is omitted, as the CDR3 cannot be located on it reliably, and the CDR3 follows TCRdb's listing. The rearrangement uses TRBV28 and TRBJ2-7; TRBD1 was called by the table and not checked on the DNA. The CDR3 extends over 15 residues, inclusive of both ends. CDR1 and CDR2 from the germline V gene are MDHEN and SYDVKM. This CDR3 reads CASSLFLSVTYEQYF.

This clonotype was detected once. The chain recombines TRBV23-1 with TRBJ2-1; D is uncertain. TRBV23-1 is sorted into the ORF group, with uncertain function. V lost 2 bases and J lost 2, with 1 base in between. The CDR3 has 12 amino acids. The CDR3 DNA reads as TGCGCCAGCAGTCAAACCTACAATGAGCAGTTCTTC. Amino acids: CASSQTYNEQFF.

The chain links TRBV18 to TRBJ1-1; D remains ambiguous. V was trimmed by 6 bases and J by 1 base, leaving 9 bases between them. Germline V lookup: CDR1 KGHSH, CDR2 LQKENI. This CDR3 region has 13 residues. CDR3 nucleotides: TGTGCCAGCTCCACTTCGCAGAACACTGAAGCTTTCTTT. Protein: CASSTSQNTEAFF.

The chain has TRBV10-3 and TRBJ2-6; possibly TRBD1 or TRBD2 for D (6 bases each). This CDR3 has 17 residues. Germline V lookup: CDR1 ENHRY, CDR2 SYGVKD. The V end was cut by 10 bases, the J end by 1 base, with 20 bases between. The CDR3: CATTTGGGPSGANVLTF. The CDR3 nucleotides read TGTGCCACCACCACAGGAGGGGGGCCTTCTGGGGCCAACGTCCTGACTTTC.